The 9 T cell receptor beta chains reported below all come from one sample, sequenced in a study of T cell changes during pregnancy in multiple sclerosis. Libraries were prepared by immunoSEQ multiplex PCR; TCRdb keeps only in-frame clonotypes and omits some of them. The sample includes some 48,000 clones, approximately 95% of them seen just once. The input for sequencing was CD8+ T cells from peripheral blood mononuclear cells, taken in the first trimester of pregnancy. The source of these receptors is a female donor with multiple sclerosis, enrolled in a pregnancy study.

CDR3 nucleotide sequence: TGTGCCAGCAGCTGGGACACCCCCTACGAGCAGTACTTC. It encodes CASSWDTPYEQYF. This chain uses TRBV11-2 with TRBJ2-7; possible D gene TRBD1, 6 bases. The germline gives CDR1 SGHAT, CDR2 FQNNGV. V shed 4 bases and J shed 2 bases, with 9 bases lying between them. The CDR3 sequence is 13 residues long. The variable domain in full, completed from reference TRBV11-2 and TRBJ2-7, reads EAGVAQSPRYKIIEKRQSVAFWCNPISGHATLYWYQQILGQGPKLLIQFQNNGVVDDSQLPKDRFSAERLKGVDSTLKIQPAKLEDSAVYLCASSWDTPYEQYFGPGTRLTVT.

The chain employs TRBV4-3 and TRBJ2-3; 11 bases match TRBD2. Germline values: CDR1 LGHNA, CDR2 YSLEER. V lost 0 bases, J lost 1 base, and 6 bases stayed unmatched. CDR3 size: 18 residues. For the CDR3, the DNA is TGCGCCAGCAGCCAAGATCTCGTACTAGCGGGAGGCACAGATACGCAGTATTTT. It yields the protein CASSQDLVLAGGTDTQYF.

The J gene is TRBJ1-2, the V gene TRBV6-5, with 7 bases aligning to TRBD1. The germline CDR1 and CDR2 sequences are MNHEY and SVGAGI. With 5 bases clipped from V and 5 bases from J, the junction kept 11 bases outside the gene matches. The CDR3 loop spans 15 amino acids. The CDR3, as DNA: TGTGCCAGCAGTCCTAAATTAACAGGGGAGTATGGCTACACCTTC. This gives the protein CASSPKLTGEYGYTF.

CDR3 sequence: CASSILGTGYNEQFF. The CDR3 bases are TGTGCCAGTAGTATACTGGGGACAGGTTACAATGAGCAGTTCTTC. The chain combines TRBV19 with TRBJ2-1, with 8 bases fitting TRBD1. V lost 2 bases to trimming and J lost 4 bases; unmatched junction nucleotides: 4. The CDR3 loop spans 15 amino acids. Looked up from germline, CDR1 is LNHDA and CDR2 is SQIVND (reference sequence). Variable domain in full (rest from reference TRBV19 and TRBJ2-1): DGGITQSPKYLFRKEGQNVTLSCEQNLNHDAMYWYRQDPGQGLRLIYYSQIVNDFQKGDIAEGYSVSREKKESFPLTVTSAQKNPTAFYLCASSILGTGYNEQFFGPGTRLTVL.

The V call is TRBV29-1, the J call TRBJ1-2; a weak D match, TRBD1 (6 bases). The CDR3 extends over 11 amino acids. Trimming shortened V by 7 bases and J by 6 bases, and 12 bases separated the two germline ends. Per germline, CDR1 SQVTM and CDR2 ANQGSEA. The DNA for the CDR3 is TGCAGCGCCGGGACAAGGGATGGCTACACCTTC. Amino acids: CSAGTRDGYTF. The full variable domain, rest sourced from reference TRBV29-1 and TRBJ1-2, is SAVISQKPSRDICQRGTSLTIQCQVDSQVTMMFWYRQQPGQSLTLIATANQGSEATYESGFVIDKFPISRPNLTFSTLTVSNMSPEDSSIYLCSAGTRDGYTFGSGTRLTVV.

The V call is TRBV19, the J call TRBJ1-1; perhaps TRBD1 as D (6 bases). The V end lost 8 bases, the J end lost 1 base, and 11 bases lay between the germline ends. There are 13 residues in the CDR3. Germline V lookup: CDR1 LNHDA, CDR2 SQIVND (reference sequence). In nucleotides, the CDR3 is TGTGCCAGTGCGACGACAGGGAACACTGAAGCTTTCTTT. Residues: CASATTGNTEAFF.

This CDR3 is CASSLGPSGRVLGEQFF. The CDR3 bases are TGTGCCAGCAGCTTAGGGCCTAGCGGGAGGGTTTTGGGTGAGCAGTTCTTC. The chain has TRBV7-6 and TRBJ2-1, with 12 bases lining up with TRBD2. The V and J ends lost 1 base and 9 bases, in that order; junction bases with no gene match: 10. This CDR3 has 17 residues. From germline, CDR1 is SGHVS and CDR2 FNYEAQ.

This clone has just one count. This rearrangement joins TRBV6-1 to TRBJ1-2; 7 positions match TRBD1. The V and J ends lost 2 bases and 8 bases, in that order; junction bases with no gene match: 8. The CDR3 has 14 residues. CDR1 is MNHNS and CDR2 is SASEGT in the germline V gene. This CDR3 is CASSEWEGGGGYTF. The CDR3 DNA reads TGTGCCAGCAGTGAATGGGAAGGGGGCGGAGGCTACACCTTC.

This clone was recorded once. The gene calls are TRBV27 and TRBJ2-7; TRBD1 matches 9 bases. Germline CDR1 is MNHEY and CDR2 is SMNVEV (reference sequence). The junction had 9 bases not matched to a gene; V was cut back by 6 bases and J by 3 bases. The CDR3 covers 15 residues. In nucleotides, the CDR3 is TGTGCCAGCAGCCCTTACCCGGGACAGGGCTACGAGCAGTACTTC. It encodes CASSPYPGQGYEQYF.